This T cell receptor beta chain originates from a study of T cells in tumors after PD-1 blockade. Study background: Patients had no prior checkpoint blockade, systemic immunosuppressants, or anti-cancer therapy within 4 weeks. Either cemiplimab 350 mg every 2 weeks or pembrolizumab 200 mg every 3 weeks was given. Some patients also took daily vismodegib 150 mg during anti-PD-1 treatment. Findings of the study overall: Blood contained 40% to 50% of the tumor's TCR clonotypes.

The assay was immunoSEQ multiplex PCR, and TCRdb's table has in-frame clones only and misses some. The data contain around 50,000 clones, 75% to 80% of them singletons. With 0 bases removed from V and 2 bases from J, the gap between germline ends came to 12 bases. Germline-derived CDR1 and CDR2 are KGHSH and LQKENI. This CDR3 has 16 residues. Of note for this clone: Its specificity is not known.

The chain links TRBV18 to TRBJ2-3; a weak D match, TRBD2 (7 bases). The material sequenced was PBMCs, taken before anti-PD-1 treatment. This sequence was found in a human donor with basal cell carcinoma. The CDR3 DNA sequence: TGTGCCAGCTCACCACCGTCGGGGGGCCCCACAGATACGCAGTATTTT. It codes for CASSPPSGGPTDTQYF.